The 23 T cell receptor beta chains below were found in one sample sequenced in a study of T cell changes during pregnancy in multiple sclerosis (dated 2019 in TCRdb). Library preparation employed the immunoSEQ multiplex PCR assay. In TCRdb, the immuneACCESS table is reduced to in-frame sequences with V and J assigned. These tables do not hold every clone; where another copy was compared, an unresolved V gene accounts for under half, and the others remain unexplained. For this sample the table gives some 37,000 clones, of which 85% to 90% were detected only once. The ten largest make up under 0.75% of the sample. This specimen consisted of CD4+ T cells from peripheral blood mononuclear cells, obtained in the first trimester of pregnancy. The receptor source for this set is a female donor with multiple sclerosis, enrolled in a pregnancy study.

The chain carries TRBV6-1 and TRBJ2-3; 11 positions agree with TRBD2. Trimming at V came to 8 bases and at J to 4 bases, leaving 8 bases not matched to a gene. This CDR3 is built from 15 residues. Germline V CDR1 and CDR2: MNHNS, SASEGT. DNA for the CDR3: TGTGCCAGCCTGGGTAGCGGGAGGGCCTCAGATACGCAGTATTTT. Its translation: CASLGSGRASDTQYF.

The genes are TRBV9 and TRBJ1-3; tentatively, D is TRBD1 (5 bases). CDR1 is SGDLS and CDR2 is YYNGEE in the germline V gene. The CDR3 sequence is 16 residues long. Trimming removed 3 bases at V and 5 bases at J, with 18 bases between. CDR3 nucleotide sequence: TGTGCCAGCAGCGCGGAAGACAGCCCCAGAAGAAACACCATATATTTT. This sequence encodes CASSAEDSPRRNTIYF.

The chain carries TRBV25-1 and TRBJ1-6; no firm D call. Germline V gene sequence: CDR1 MGHDK, CDR2 SYGVNS. V was pared by 4 bases and J by 0 bases, with 13 bases between. The CDR3 runs 17 residues. The DNA of the CDR3 is TGTGCCAGCAGTGGGGTAACACGGAGCTCCTATAATTCACCCCTCCACTTT. Translated, it gives CASSGVTRSSYNSPLHF.

The V and J genes are TRBV29-1 and TRBJ2-5, with D perhaps TRBD2 (6 bases). Germline V gene lookup returns CDR1 SQVTM and CDR2 ANQGSEA. V lost 4 bases and J lost 5, with 11 bases in between. The CDR3 runs 12 residues. As DNA, the CDR3 is TGCAGCGTTGTAGGACTAATCGAGACCCAGTACTTC. This encodes CSVVGLIETQYF.

V usage is TRBV5-6 and J usage is TRBJ1-1; D is perhaps TRBD1 (5 bases). The CDR3 runs to 15 residues. Germline CDR1 is SGHDT and CDR2 is YYEEEE. Trimming took 4 bases from V and 1 from J, leaving 14 bases between them. The CDR3 sequence: CASSIPLGGNTEAFF. CDR3 sequence (DNA): TGTGCCAGCAGCATACCCCTCGGGGGGAACACTGAAGCTTTCTTT.

The rearrangement links TRBV19 to TRBJ1-1; D gene uncertain. This CDR3 is 14 amino acids long. V shed 4 bases and J shed 6 bases, with 15 bases lying between them. CDR1 is LNHDA, CDR2 SQIVND, per germline (reference sequence). In DNA form, the CDR3 reads TGTGCCAGTAGTACGGGCTTTACGGGGTCTGAAGCTTTCTTT. Residues: CASSTGFTGSEAFF.

V is TRBV7-9 and J is TRBJ2-7; TRBD2 is a possible D gene (6 bases). V gave up 5 bases and J gave up 5 bases, with 16 bases separating them. The germline gives CDR1 SEHNR, CDR2 FQNEAQ (reference sequence). This CDR3 comprises 14 residues. CDR3 loop: CASSPGGPGDEQYF. The CDR3 region has the DNA TGTGCCAGCAGCCCCGGAGGGCCTGGGGACGAGCAGTACTTC.

The chain recombines TRBV5-1 with TRBJ2-7, with 16 bases aligning to TRBD2. The germline gives CDR1 SGHRS, CDR2 YFSETQ. The CDR3 runs to 19 residues. The V gene end was trimmed by 4 bases and the J gene end by 4 bases; junction bases not matched to a gene: 14. CDR3 sequence (DNA): TGCGCCAGCAGCCAACCGGGACTAGCGGGAGGGGATTGGCGTTACGAGCAGTACTTC. Translated, it gives CASSQPGLAGGDWRYEQYF. The variable domain in full, with the rest retrieved from reference TRBV5-1 and TRBJ2-7, is KAGVTQTPRYLIKTRGQQVTLSCSPISGHRSVSWYQQTPGQGLQFLFEYFSETQRNKGNFPGRFSGRQFSNSRSEMNVSTLELGDSALYLCASSQPGLAGGDWRYEQYFGPGTRLTVT.

The chain uses TRBV27 and TRBJ1-2, with a weak D call TRBD1 (5 bases). The V end was cut by 3 bases, the J end by 7 bases, with 18 bases between. Germline assignment: CDR1 MNHEY and CDR2 SMNVEV (reference sequence). This CDR3 has 15 residues. CDR3 sequence (DNA): TGTGCCAGCAGTTTTGGGTCGGTAGGGGTCGGTGGCTACACCTTC. Translating it yields CASSFGSVGVGGYTF.

The genes are TRBV4-2 and TRBJ2-1; D perhaps matches TRBD2 (5 bases). The CDR3 sequence is 16 residues long. The V and J ends lost 4 bases and 8 bases respectively, with 21 bases between them. Germline V gene lookup returns CDR1 LGHNA and CDR2 YNFKEQ. The DNA for the CDR3 is TGTGCCAGCAGCCCCGCCCGCCTAGCTCTTACCGATGAGCAGTTCTTC. Encoded protein: CASSPARLALTDEQFF.

This chain uses TRBV25-1 with TRBJ2-7, with 7 bases identical to TRBD1. Germline V gene sequence: CDR1 MGHDK, CDR2 SYGVNS. The CDR3 is 14 residues long. Trimming cost V 8 bases and J 4 bases; bases outside gene matches: 11. In DNA, the CDR3 is TGTGCCAGCGCCAGGGGGACCTCTAGGTACGAGCAGTACTTC. Its protein is CASARGTSRYEQYF.

Only one count was recorded for this clone. This chain joins TRBV2 and TRBJ1-2; tentative D call: TRBD1 (5 bases). The CDR3 runs to 12 residues. From germline, CDR1 is SNHLY and CDR2 FYNNEI. The V gene lost 7 bases and the J gene lost 2 bases, with 8 bases spanning the gap. In nucleotides, the CDR3 is TGTGCCAGCAACGGACACAACTATGGCTACACCTTC. This translates into CASNGHNYGYTF.

This chain joins TRBV2 and TRBJ1-5; D unclear. Trimming took off 1 base at V and 6 bases at J, with 10 bases between the two ends. The CDR3 covers 14 residues. Germline V gives CDR1 SNHLY, CDR2 FYNNEI. The CDR3 sequence is CASSEGRSGQPQHF. CDR3 coding DNA: TGTGCCAGCAGTGAAGGGAGGTCCGGTCAGCCCCAGCATTTT.

The rearrangement joins TRBV5-1 to TRBJ1-1; D might be TRBD1 (6 bases). The CDR3 runs to 14 residues. Germline CDR1 is SGHRS and CDR2 is YFSETQ. V was shortened by 4 bases and J by 4 bases, with 14 bases between the two germline ends. The DNA of the CDR3 is TGCGCCAGCAGCCTCAGGGGCGGTGGCACTGAAGCTTTCTTT. It yields the protein CASSLRGGGTEAFF.

The CDR3 region is CATSRDKTGGTEAFF. For the CDR3, the DNA is TGTGCCACCAGCAGAGATAAGACAGGGGGAACTGAAGCTTTCTTT. This chain connects TRBV15 to TRBJ1-1; 9 bases line up with TRBD1. Germline-derived CDR1 and CDR2 are LNHNV and YYDKDF (reference sequence). V was clipped by 0 bases and J by 5 bases; unmatched bases: 4. The CDR3 covers 15 residues.

This clone has just one count. The chain employs TRBV19 and TRBJ1-1; D may be TRBD1 (5 bases). V was clipped by 4 bases and J by 5 bases, with 14 bases between them. The CDR3 runs to 14 residues. Germline values: CDR1 LNHDA, CDR2 SQIVND (reference sequence). In nucleotides, the CDR3 is TGTGCCAGTAGTAATGGTAGGGGCTGGACTGAAGCTTTCTTT. Residues: CASSNGRGWTEAFF.

The chain joins TRBV7-8 to TRBJ2-3; 12 bases agree with TRBD2. CDR1 and CDR2 (germline): SGHVS, FQNEAQ. The length of the CDR3 is 15 residues. V was pared by 7 bases and J by 3 bases, with 5 bases of the junction left unmatched. In DNA, the CDR3 is TGTGCCAGCACCCCGACTAGCGGGGGTACAGATACGCAGTATTTT. This encodes CASTPTSGGTDTQYF.

The chain employs TRBV7-6 and TRBJ2-5; D may be TRBD2 (5 bases). CDR1 is SGHVS and CDR2 is FNYEAQ in the germline V gene. The CDR3 sequence is 15 residues long. Trimming took 4 bases from V and 2 from J, leaving 14 bases between them. The CDR3 nucleotides read TGTGCCAGCAGCTACCCGTACCGGGGTCAAGAGACCCAGTACTTC. Its protein product is CASSYPYRGQETQYF. Drawing the rest from reference TRBV7-6 and TRBJ2-5, the complete variable domain is GAGVSQSPRYKVTKRGQDVALRCDPISGHVSLYWYRQALGQGPEFLTYFNYEAQQDKSGLPNDRFSAERPEGSISTLTIQRTEQRDSAMYRCASSYPYRGQETQYFGPGTRLLVL.

This clone has only a few counts. CDR3 DNA sequence: TGTGCCAGCAGTTCCCAGTACGAGCAGTACTTC. As protein: CASSSQYEQYF. The rearrangement links TRBV2 to TRBJ2-7; D is unresolved. Germline V lookup: CDR1 SNHLY, CDR2 FYNNEI. Trimming stripped 5 bases from V and 4 bases from J, with 6 bases between. The CDR3 spans 11 residues.

The chain uses TRBV2 and TRBJ1-1; D remains ambiguous. Germline assignment: CDR1 SNHLY and CDR2 FYNNEI. Trimming left V 6 bases short and J 0 bases short, with 14 bases between. There are 15 residues in the CDR3. The CDR3 sequence: CASRPQLTMNTEAFF. DNA of the CDR3: TGTGCCAGCAGGCCACAGCTTACCATGAACACTGAAGCTTTCTTT.

The chain couples TRBV5-1 to TRBJ1-4; 7 nucleotides line up with TRBD1. The CDR3 runs to 16 residues. V trimming: 4 bases; J trimming: 3 bases; junction bases outside the gene matches: 9. Germline V gene sequence: CDR1 SGHRS, CDR2 YFSETQ. In DNA form, the CDR3 reads TGCGCCAGCAGCAGCTCCCCGGGACAGTCTAATGAAAAACTGTTTTTT. Its protein is CASSSSPGQSNEKLFF.

The rearrangement joins TRBV10-1 to TRBJ2-3, with 7 positions matching TRBD2. Germline loops: CDR1 WNHNN, CDR2 SYGVQD (reference sequence). This CDR3 is 15 amino acids long. J was trimmed by 4 bases and V by 0 bases; bases with no gene match: 4. CDR3 sequence: CASSESRLAADTQYF. The DNA for the CDR3 is TGCGCCAGCAGTGAGTCTCGGCTAGCGGCAGATACGCAGTATTTT.

This CDR3 is CASSPLRGSYEQYF. The CDR3 nucleotides read TGTGCCAGCTCACCACTTAGGGGCTCCTACGAGCAGTACTTC. The J gene is TRBJ2-7, the V gene TRBV18, with D perhaps TRBD1 (5 bases). Trimming removed 1 base at V and 0 bases at J, with 7 bases between. From germline, CDR1 is KGHSH and CDR2 LQKENI. The CDR3 runs to 14 residues. The full variable domain, rest sourced from reference TRBV18 and TRBJ2-7, is NAGVMQNPRHLVRRRGQEARLRCSPMKGHSHVYWYRQLPEEGLKFMVYLQKENIIDESGMPKERFSAEFPKEGPSILRIQQVVRGDSAAYFCASSPLRGSYEQYFGPGTRLTVT.